This T cell receptor beta chain was identified during a study of blood T cell repertoires in COVID-19. On the study more broadly: Samples taken during acute and convalescent COVID-19 were collected in the United States, Italy and Spain. Sources were T cells, B-cell-depleted T cells, or PBMCs; the material itself was cDNA or gDNA.

The CDR3 length is 17 residues. Per germline, CDR1 MNHNY and CDR2 SVGAGI (reference sequence). V dropped 5 bases and J dropped 1; count of bases not matched to a gene: 6. Original handling: Amplification from reference gene primers served as the basis for estimated nucleated cell counts. TCRdb's copy holds only in-frame clones and misses some; the assay was immunoSEQ multiplex PCR. V, J and clone size are those of that table, while D and trimming were read from the DNA. Of some 150,000 clones in the sample, about nine tenths were seen once. This TCR was recovered from a woman aged 50 to 60 with acute or convalescent COVID-19. The rearrangement links TRBV6-6 to TRBJ2-6; TRBD1 aligns across 9 bases. The sequencing input was peripheral blood. This chain's CDR3 is CASSPTGGSSGANVLTF. The CDR3 DNA reads TGTGCCAGCAGTCCGACAGGGGGGTCGTCTGGGGCCAACGTCCTGACTTTC.